This T cell receptor (beta chain) was recorded in a study of OX40 agonist ivuxolimab in advanced cancers. The overall study: Administration of intravenous ivuxolimab to patients occurred every 2 weeks at 0.01 to 10 mg/kg.

This CDR3 comprises 15 residues. The V end lost 1 base, the J end lost 0 bases, and 8 bases lay between the germline ends. CDR1 is LGHNA and CDR2 is YSLEER in the germline V gene. Anyone with autoimmune disease history or systemic immunosuppression was excluded. Sequenced by immunoSEQ multiplex PCR; TCRdb stores in-frame clones only, minus some. The table has tens of thousands of clones, around 85% seen once. Here the sequenced sample was CD4+ or CD8+ T cells sorted from blood, taken in a trial of the OX40 agonist ivuxolimab. This chain links TRBV4-3 with TRBJ2-3, with D unclear. This TCR was recovered from an adult with an advanced solid tumor such as melanoma, head and neck, liver or kidney cancer. This chain's CDR3 is CASSQGSFSTDTQYF. Written as DNA, the CDR3 is TGCGCCAGCAGCCAAGGCTCCTTTAGCACAGATACGCAGTATTTT.